This entry lists 13 T cell receptor beta chains sequenced from one sample in a study. A single record per CDR3 protein comes from TCRdb applying MiXCR to the 5' RACE reads. The sample consists of 8,500 to 13,000 distinct CDR3 sequences, 15% to 20% of them appearing once. The sorted Tregs were CD4+CD25+CD127-/low cells. Sequenced material: Tregs sorted from a lymph node. These receptors were collected from a female donor with breast cancer.

This clonotype came up many times. The gene calls are TRBV24-1 and TRBJ2-1; 11 bases fit TRBD2. Losses at the gene ends were 3 bases for V and 7 bases for J; bases not matched to a gene: 7. The CDR3 is 16 amino acids. Germline lookup yields CDR1 KGHDR and CDR2 SFDVKD. This chain's CDR3 is CATSDHIAGGQNEQFF. The CDR3 nucleotides are TGTGCCACCAGTGATCACATAGCGGGAGGGCAGAATGAGCAGTTCTTC.

This clonotype is medium-sized in the sample. In nucleotides, the CDR3 is TGCGCCAGCAGCATGGGGACTAGCGGGAGTTTTTACAATGAGCAGTTCTTC. Its translation: CASSMGTSGSFYNEQFF. The chain employs TRBV5-1 and TRBJ2-1; 14 bases map to TRBD2. The ends lost 4 bases at V and 4 bases at J; junction bases unmatched: 7. This CDR3 comprises 17 residues. Germline values: CDR1 SGHRS, CDR2 YFSETQ.

By its share, this clonotype is medium-sized. The CDR3 DNA follows: TGCAGTGCACCTGGACTAGCGGGAGGGTCCACAGATACGCAGTATTTT. Protein sequence: CSAPGLAGGSTDTQYF. The chain employs TRBV20-1 and TRBJ2-3; TRBD2 agrees at 15 bases. V lost 6 bases, J lost 2 bases, and 6 bases stayed unmatched. The CDR3 loop spans 16 amino acids. Germline V gene sequence: CDR1 DFQATT, CDR2 SNEGSKA (reference sequence).

This clonotype was observed many times. V and J are TRBV2 and TRBJ2-7; 8 nucleotides agree with TRBD2. V was clipped by 6 bases and J by 0 bases; unmatched bases: 4. Germline CDR1 SNHLY, CDR2 FYNNEI. This CDR3 has 14 residues. CDR3 loop: CASRERGPSYEQYF. The CDR3 DNA reads TGTGCCAGCAGAGAGCGGGGGCCCTCCTACGAGCAGTACTTC. The entire variable domain, with the rest obtained from reference TRBV2 and TRBJ2-7, is as follows: EPEVTQTPSHQVTQMGQEVILRCVPISNHLYFYWYRQILGQKVEFLVSFYNNEISEKSEIFDDQFSVERPDGSNFTLKIRSTKLEDSAMYFCASRERGPSYEQYFGPGTRLTVT.

As concerns this clonotype: The junction departs from germline at one end; a sequencing error may be responsible. J is TRBJ1-1 and V is TRBV5-1, with 9 bases that match TRBD1. The CDR3 has 14 residues. From germline, CDR1 is SGHRS and CDR2 YFSETQ. In DNA, the CDR3 is TGCACCAGCAGCGACGGACAGGGGCGCACTGAAGCTTTCTTT. The encoded protein is CTSSDGQGRTEAFF.

Relative to its sample, this clonotype is medium-sized. The J gene is TRBJ2-7, the V gene TRBV6-1, with a possible D match to TRBD1 (6 bases). V was trimmed by 5 bases and J by 7 bases, leaving 12 bases between them. This CDR3 comprises 12 residues. Looked up from germline, CDR1 is MNHNS and CDR2 is SASEGT. CDR3 DNA: TGTGCCAGCAGTATTGGACAGACGGAGCAGTACTTC. Its protein is CASSIGQTEQYF.

This clonotype was counted at least ten times. V and J are TRBV18 and TRBJ1-1, with D perhaps TRBD1 (6 bases). V was pared by 6 bases and J by 1 base, with 15 bases between. Germline CDR1 KGHSH, CDR2 LQKENI. The CDR3 covers 15 residues. This CDR3 is CASSPPTQGNTEAFF. DNA of the CDR3: TGTGCCAGCTCCCCCCCGACACAGGGGAACACTGAAGCTTTCTTT.

Within the sample, this clonotype is medium-sized. The chain recombines TRBV12-3 or TRBV12-4 with TRBJ2-4; D tentatively fits TRBD1 or TRBD2 (5 bases each). V lost 3 bases to trimming and J lost 0 bases, with 12 bases between them. The CDR3 is made up of 16 amino acids. The CDR3 sequence is CASSLGRTVAKNIQYF. CDR3 in DNA: TGTGCCAGCAGTTTGGGACGGACTGTAGCCAAAAACATTCAGTACTTC.

In this sample, this clonotype is medium-sized. The gene calls are TRBV28 and TRBJ2-7; TRBD1 aligns across 10 bases. The trim removed 7 bases at V and 0 bases at J, leaving 6 bases unmatched. Germline V gene data show CDR1 as MDHEN and CDR2 as SYDVKM. The CDR3 consists of 15 residues. CDR3 amino acids: CASNPWTGGSYEQYF. CDR3 bases: TGTGCCAGCAACCCCTGGACAGGGGGCTCCTACGAGCAGTACTTC.

This clonotype showed up just a few times. The chain employs TRBV4-1 and TRBJ2-7; D not certain. Germline V gives CDR1 MGHRA, CDR2 YSYEKL. The germline V and J ends were trimmed by 3 bases and 1 base, with 10 bases remaining between them. CDR3 length: 14 amino acids. CDR3 sequence: CASSHLGESYEQYF. CDR3 in DNA: TGCGCCAGCAGCCATCTTGGTGAATCCTACGAGCAGTACTTC.

This clonotype is labeled medium-sized. The CDR3 DNA sequence: TGTGCCAGCAGCCCATTGGGACTAGCGGGCAGGGGCATTCAGTACTTC. Amino acids: CASSPLGLAGRGIQYF. The chain carries TRBV5-6 and TRBJ2-4; 12 bases match TRBD2. Unmatched junction bases numbered 11, after V lost 4 bases and J lost 9 bases. The CDR3 runs to 16 residues. Germline CDR1 reads SGHDT; CDR2 reads YYEEEE.

This clonotype is termed medium-sized. The gene calls are TRBV6-5 and TRBJ1-6, with TRBD1 matching 7 bases. The V gene's germline CDR1 is MNHEY and CDR2 SVGAGI. V lost 6 bases and J lost 4; bases outside the gene matches: 6. This CDR3 spans 15 amino acids. This chain's CDR3 is CASRPGQQYNSPLHF. The DNA of the CDR3 is TGTGCCAGCAGGCCGGGACAGCAATATAATTCACCCCTCCACTTT.

This clonotype is termed medium-sized (0.01 to 0.1%). V and J are TRBV20-1 and TRBJ1-2, with a weak D call TRBD1 (6 bases). CDR3 length: 18 residues. In germline, CDR1 is DFQATT, CDR2 SNEGSKA (reference sequence). The V gene lost 6 bases and the J gene lost 4 bases, with 30 bases spanning the gap. CDR3 region: CSAVPRGQDERLSYGYTF. CDR3 coding DNA: TGCAGTGCAGTCCCCAGGGGCCAGGACGAACGGTTAAGCTATGGCTACACCTTC.